This T cell receptor (beta chain) was observed in a study of PD-L1 blockade in urothelial cancer. Turning to the study itself: Before enrollment, 0 to 3 chemotherapy regimens had been given to patients. It was at 3 weeks (second dose) and 6 weeks after treatment start that blood was analyzed.

Details on this clone: Its antigen is as yet unknown.

The V gene lost 6 bases and the J gene lost 7 bases, with 12 bases spanning the gap. This CDR3 region has 13 residues. Germline CDR1 MDHEN, CDR2 SYDVKM. Here immunoSEQ multiplex PCR was the method, and the copy in TCRdb shows in-frame clones only, minus some. Of under 120,000 clones listed, under 85% are singletons. Points from the study as a whole: Below-median TCR clonality that was measured in pretreatment blood predicted better survival.

The sequence was collected from a man aged 45-65 years with urothelial cancer. This specimen was PBMCs, taken around atezolizumab (anti-PD-L1) treatment. V usage is TRBV28 and J usage is TRBJ1-4; possibly TRBD1 for D (6 bases). The DNA for the CDR3 is TGTGCCAGCAGACTCGGGACACTTGAAAAACTGTTTTTT. Translation gives CASRLGTLEKLFF.